This TCR beta chain came from a study of shared clonotypes between healthy human individuals. This CDR3 is built from 14 residues. V was shortened by 2 bases and J by 4 bases, with 11 bases between the two germline ends. Germline V lookup: CDR1 SEHNR, CDR2 FQNEAQ (reference sequence). To note about this clone: The antigen is not known.

Study-level results: Non-shared clonotypes showed lower generation probabilities than clonotypes common to all four donors.

Donors comprised healthy HIV-negative adults lacking recent acute infections or vaccinations. Some clones are missing from TCRdb's copy, which holds only in-frame ones; the method was immunoSEQ multiplex PCR. The sample holds roughly 1,000,000 clones; about 80% are singletons and the top ten take roughly 0.62%. Sequenced input: memory CD4+ T cells from PBMCs. The subset was: CD45RA-negative fraction. The rearrangement links TRBV7-9 to TRBJ1-1; maybe TRBD1 (6 bases). The TCR was taken from a man in his late teens or twenties in good health. Some clones in this sample may be carry-over from other donors' samples. For the CDR3, the DNA is TGTGCCAGCAGCTTATCCCGGGGGGCCACTGAAGCTTTCTTT. Protein: CASSLSRGATEAFF.